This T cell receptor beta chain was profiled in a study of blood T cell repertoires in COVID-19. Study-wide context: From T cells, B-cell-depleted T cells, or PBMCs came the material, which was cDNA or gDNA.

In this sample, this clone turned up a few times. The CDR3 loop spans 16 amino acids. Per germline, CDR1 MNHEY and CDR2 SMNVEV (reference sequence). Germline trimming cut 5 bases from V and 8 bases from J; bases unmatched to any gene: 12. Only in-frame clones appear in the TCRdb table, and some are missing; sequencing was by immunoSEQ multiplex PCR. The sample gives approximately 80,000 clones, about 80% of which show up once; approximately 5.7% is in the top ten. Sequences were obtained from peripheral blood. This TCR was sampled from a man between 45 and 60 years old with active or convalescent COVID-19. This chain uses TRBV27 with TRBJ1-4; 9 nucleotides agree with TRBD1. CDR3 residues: CASSPRTTGGSEKLFF. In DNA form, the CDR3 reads TGTGCCAGCAGTCCCCGTACGACAGGGGGTAGCGAAAAACTGTTTTTT. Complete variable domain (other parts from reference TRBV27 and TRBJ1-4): EAQVTQNPRYLITVTGKKLTVTCSQNMNHEYMSWYRQDPGLGLRQIYYSMNVEVTDKGDVPEGYKVSRKEKRNFPLILESPSPNQTSLYFCASSPRTTGGSEKLFFGSGTQLSVL.